This paragraph reports one T cell receptor (beta chain). These data are taken from a study of blood T cell repertoires in COVID-19. At the level of the study: Samples representing acute and convalescent COVID-19 were sourced from the United States, Italy and Spain. Sample material is recorded as cDNA or gDNA derived from T cells, B-cell-depleted T cells, or PBMCs.

Looked up from germline, CDR1 is SGHRS and CDR2 is YFSETQ. This CDR3 region has 15 residues. Trimming removed 1 base at V and 2 bases at J, with 7 bases between. Clones were sequenced by immunoSEQ multiplex PCR, and TCRdb holds only the in-frame ones, with some missing. The sample holds 260,000 or so clones, around 83% seen once. The chain uses TRBV5-1 and TRBJ2-6; D ambiguous. Sequences were obtained from peripheral blood. The receptor's source is a man older than 75 with acute or convalescent COVID-19. The CDR3 DNA is TGCGCCAGCAGCTTGAGTAGCCCTGGGGCCAACGTCCTGACTTTC. It specifies CASSLSSPGANVLTF.